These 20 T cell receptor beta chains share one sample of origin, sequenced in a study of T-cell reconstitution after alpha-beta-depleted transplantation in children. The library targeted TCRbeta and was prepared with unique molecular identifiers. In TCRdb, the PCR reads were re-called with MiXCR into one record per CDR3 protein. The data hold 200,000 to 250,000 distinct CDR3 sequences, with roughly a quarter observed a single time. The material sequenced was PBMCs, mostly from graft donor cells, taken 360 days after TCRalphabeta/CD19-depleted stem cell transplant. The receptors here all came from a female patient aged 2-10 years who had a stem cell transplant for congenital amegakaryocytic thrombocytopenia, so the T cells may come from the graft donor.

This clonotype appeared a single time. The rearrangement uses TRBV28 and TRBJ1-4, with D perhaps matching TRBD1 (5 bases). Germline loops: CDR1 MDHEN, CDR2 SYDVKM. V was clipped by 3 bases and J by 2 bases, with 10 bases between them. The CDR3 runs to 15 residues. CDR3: CASSLAWGTNEKLFF. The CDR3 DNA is TGTGCCAGCAGTTTGGCCTGGGGGACTAATGAAAAACTGTTTTTT.

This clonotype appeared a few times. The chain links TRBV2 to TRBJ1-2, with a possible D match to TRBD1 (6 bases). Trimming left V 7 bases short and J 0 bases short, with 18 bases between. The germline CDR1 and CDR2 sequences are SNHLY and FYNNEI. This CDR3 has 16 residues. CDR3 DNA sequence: TGTGCCAGCAAAATTGGGACATTTTTAGCTAACTATGGCTACACCTTC. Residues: CASKIGTFLANYGYTF.

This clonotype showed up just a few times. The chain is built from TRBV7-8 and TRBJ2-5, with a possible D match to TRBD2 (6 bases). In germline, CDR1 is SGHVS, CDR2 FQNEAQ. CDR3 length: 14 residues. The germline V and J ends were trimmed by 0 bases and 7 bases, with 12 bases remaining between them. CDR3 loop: CASSLAEYSGTQYF. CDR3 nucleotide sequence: TGTGCCAGCAGCTTAGCGGAATATAGCGGGACCCAGTACTTC.

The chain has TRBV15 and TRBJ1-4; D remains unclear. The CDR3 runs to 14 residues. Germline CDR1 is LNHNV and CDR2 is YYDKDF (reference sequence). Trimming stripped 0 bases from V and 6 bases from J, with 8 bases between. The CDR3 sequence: CATSRDMADEKLFF. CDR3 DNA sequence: TGTGCCACCAGCAGAGATATGGCGGATGAAAAACTGTTTTTT.

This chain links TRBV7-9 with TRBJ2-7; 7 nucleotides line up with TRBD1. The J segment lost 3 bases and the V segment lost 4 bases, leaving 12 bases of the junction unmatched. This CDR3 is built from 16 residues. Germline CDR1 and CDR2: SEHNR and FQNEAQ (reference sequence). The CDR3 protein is CASSSGATGRIYEQYF. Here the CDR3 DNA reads TGTGCCAGCAGCTCCGGAGCGACAGGGAGAATCTACGAGCAGTACTTC.

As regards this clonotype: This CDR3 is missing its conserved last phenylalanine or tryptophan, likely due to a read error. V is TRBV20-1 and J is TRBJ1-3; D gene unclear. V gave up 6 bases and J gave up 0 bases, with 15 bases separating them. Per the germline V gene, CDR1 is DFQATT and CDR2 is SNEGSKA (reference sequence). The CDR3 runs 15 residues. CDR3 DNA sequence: TGCAGTGCCTTAGACGGCCTATTCTCTGGAAACACCATATATTGT. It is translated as CSALDGLFSGNTIYC.

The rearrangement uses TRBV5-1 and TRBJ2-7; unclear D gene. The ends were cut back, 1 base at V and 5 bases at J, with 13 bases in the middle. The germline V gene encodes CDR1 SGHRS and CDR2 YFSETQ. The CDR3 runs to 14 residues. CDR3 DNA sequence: TGCGCCAGCAGCTTGTTAAGGACCACAGACGAGCAGTACTTC. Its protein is CASSLLRTTDEQYF.

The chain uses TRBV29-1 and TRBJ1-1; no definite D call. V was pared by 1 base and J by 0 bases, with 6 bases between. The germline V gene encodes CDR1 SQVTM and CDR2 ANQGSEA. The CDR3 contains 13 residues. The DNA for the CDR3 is TGCAGCGTTGAAGTGGCCATGAACACTGAAGCTTTCTTT. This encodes CSVEVAMNTEAFF. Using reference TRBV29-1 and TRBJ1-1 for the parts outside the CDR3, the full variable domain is SAVISQKPSRDICQRGTSLTIQCQVDSQVTMMFWYRQQPGQSLTLIATANQGSEATYESGFVIDKFPISRPNLTFSTLTVSNMSPEDSSIYLCSVEVAMNTEAFFGQGTRLTVV.

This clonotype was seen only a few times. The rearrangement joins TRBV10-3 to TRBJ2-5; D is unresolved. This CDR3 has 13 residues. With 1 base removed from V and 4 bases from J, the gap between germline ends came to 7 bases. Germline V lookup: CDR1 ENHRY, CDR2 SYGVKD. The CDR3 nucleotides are TGTGCCATCAGTGAGTTGGCCTTAGAGACCCAGTACTTC. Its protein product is CAISELALETQYF.

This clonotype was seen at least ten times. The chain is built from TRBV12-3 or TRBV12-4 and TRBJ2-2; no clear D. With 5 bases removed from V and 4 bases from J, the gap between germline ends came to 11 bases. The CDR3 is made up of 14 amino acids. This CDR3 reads CASSRRRSTGELFF. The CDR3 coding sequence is TGTGCCAGCAGTCGCAGGCGTAGCACCGGGGAGCTGTTTTTT.

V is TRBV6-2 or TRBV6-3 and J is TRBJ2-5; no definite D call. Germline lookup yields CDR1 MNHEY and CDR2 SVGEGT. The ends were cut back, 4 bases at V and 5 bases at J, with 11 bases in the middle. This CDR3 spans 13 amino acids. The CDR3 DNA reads TGTGCCAGCAGTTCTCTCCCCTCGGAGACCCAGTACTTC. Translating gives CASSSLPSETQYF.

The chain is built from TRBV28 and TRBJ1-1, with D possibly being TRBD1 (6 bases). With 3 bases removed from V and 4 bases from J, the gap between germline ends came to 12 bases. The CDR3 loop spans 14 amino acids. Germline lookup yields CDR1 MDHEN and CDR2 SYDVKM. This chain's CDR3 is CASSFSGGGTEAFF. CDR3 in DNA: TGTGCCAGCAGTTTTTCCGGGGGCGGCACTGAAGCTTTCTTT.

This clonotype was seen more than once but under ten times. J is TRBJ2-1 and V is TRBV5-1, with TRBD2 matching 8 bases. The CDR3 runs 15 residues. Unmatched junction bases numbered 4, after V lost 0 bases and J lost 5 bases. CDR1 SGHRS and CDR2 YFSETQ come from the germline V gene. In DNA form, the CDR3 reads TGCGCCAGCAGCTTGGTGGCCGGGAGGGACAATGAGCAGTTCTTC. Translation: CASSLVAGRDNEQFF.

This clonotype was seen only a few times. CDR3 nucleotide sequence: TGTGCCAGCAAGTTAGGAGGTGGTAGCGCAGGTTCCCAGTACTTC. Its translation is CASKLGGGSAGSQYF. The J gene is TRBJ2-5, the V gene TRBV6-5; D is possibly TRBD2 (5 bases). V lost 7 bases to trimming and J lost 9 bases, with 24 bases between them. The germline gives CDR1 MNHEY, CDR2 SVGAGI. CDR3 length equals 15 residues.

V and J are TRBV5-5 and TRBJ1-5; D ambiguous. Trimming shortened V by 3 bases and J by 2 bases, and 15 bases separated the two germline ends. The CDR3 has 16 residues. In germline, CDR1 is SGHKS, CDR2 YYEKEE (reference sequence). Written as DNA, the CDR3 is TGTGCCAGCAGCTATACGACCCGGGGAGGCAATCAGCCCCAGCATTTT. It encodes CASSYTTRGGNQPQHF.

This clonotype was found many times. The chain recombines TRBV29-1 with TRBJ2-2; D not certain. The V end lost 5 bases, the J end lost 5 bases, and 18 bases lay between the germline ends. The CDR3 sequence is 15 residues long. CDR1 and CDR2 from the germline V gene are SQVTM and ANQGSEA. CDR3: CSVRTGGRHTGELFF. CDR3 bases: TGCAGCGTTAGGACCGGTGGCAGACATACCGGGGAGCTGTTTTTT.

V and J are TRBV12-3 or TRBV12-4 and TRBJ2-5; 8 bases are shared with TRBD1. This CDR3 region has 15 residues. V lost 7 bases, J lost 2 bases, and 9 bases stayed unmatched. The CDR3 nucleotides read TGTGCCAGCACATCTTCGGGACAGGTACAAGAGACCCAGTACTTC. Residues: CASTSSGQVQETQYF.

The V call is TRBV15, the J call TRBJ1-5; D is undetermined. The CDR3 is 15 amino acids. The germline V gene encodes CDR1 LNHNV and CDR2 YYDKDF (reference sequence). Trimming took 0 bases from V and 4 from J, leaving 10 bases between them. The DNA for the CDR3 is TGTGCCACCAGCAGAGACGCGGTCCGGAATCAGCCCCAGCATTTT. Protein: CATSRDAVRNQPQHF.

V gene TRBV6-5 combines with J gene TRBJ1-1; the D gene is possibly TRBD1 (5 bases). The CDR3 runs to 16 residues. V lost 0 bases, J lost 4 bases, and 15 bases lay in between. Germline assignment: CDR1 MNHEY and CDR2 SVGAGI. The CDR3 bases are TGTGCCAGCAGTTACTCGGGGGACCTTGGGAGCACTGAAGCTTTCTTT. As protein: CASSYSGDLGSTEAFF.

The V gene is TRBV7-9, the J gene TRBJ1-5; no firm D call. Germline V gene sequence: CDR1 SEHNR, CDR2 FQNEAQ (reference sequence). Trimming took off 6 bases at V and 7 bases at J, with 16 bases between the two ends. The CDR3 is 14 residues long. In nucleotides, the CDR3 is TGTGCCAGCAGTCACGATGTAGTACAGCAGCCCCAGCATTTT. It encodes CASSHDVVQQPQHF.